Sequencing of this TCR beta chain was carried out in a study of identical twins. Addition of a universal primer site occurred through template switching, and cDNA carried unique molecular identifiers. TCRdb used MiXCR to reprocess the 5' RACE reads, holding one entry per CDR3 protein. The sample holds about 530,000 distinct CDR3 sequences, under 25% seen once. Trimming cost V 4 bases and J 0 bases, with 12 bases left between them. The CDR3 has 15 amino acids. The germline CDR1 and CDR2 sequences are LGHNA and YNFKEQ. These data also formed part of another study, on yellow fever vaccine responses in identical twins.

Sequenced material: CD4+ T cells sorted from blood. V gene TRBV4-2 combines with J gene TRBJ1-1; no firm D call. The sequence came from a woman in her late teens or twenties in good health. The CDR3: CASSPEGLLNTEAFF. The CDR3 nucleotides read TGTGCCAGCAGCCCAGAAGGACTGCTGAACACTGAAGCTTTCTTT.